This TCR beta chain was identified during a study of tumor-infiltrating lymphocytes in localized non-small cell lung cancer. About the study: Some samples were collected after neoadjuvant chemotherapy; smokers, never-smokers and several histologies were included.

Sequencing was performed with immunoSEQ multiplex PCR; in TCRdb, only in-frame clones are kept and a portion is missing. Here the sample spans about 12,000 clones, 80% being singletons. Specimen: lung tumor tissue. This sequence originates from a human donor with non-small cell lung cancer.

The CDR3 DNA is TGCGCCAGCAGCCAAGAGAGACAGGGTAGGGAAAAACTGTTTTTT. Residues: CASSQERQGREKLFF. V usage is TRBV4-1 and J usage is TRBJ1-4; 7 nucleotides line up with TRBD1. CDR3 length equals 15 residues. Losses at the gene ends were 0 bases for V and 8 bases for J; bases not matched to a gene: 6. Germline V gene data show CDR1 as MGHRA and CDR2 as YSYEKL.